The source of this T cell receptor (beta chain) is a study of PD-1 blockade in mismatch repair-deficient tumors. Study details: Patients had 12 mismatch repair-deficient cancer types, all previously treated and progressing.

V lost 1 base to trimming and J lost 3 bases, with 13 bases between them. Germline CDR1 and CDR2: SGHTA and FQGNSA. The length of the CDR3 is 15 residues. The protocol was immunoSEQ multiplex PCR, while the TCRdb copy is restricted to in-frame clones and leaves out a portion. The sample holds 70,000 to 95,000 clones, roughly 80% seen once. With regard to this clone: Antigen unknown.

PCR or immunohistochemistry showed mismatch repair deficiency in every enrolled patient. The TCR-sequenced patients were a few responders to pembrolizumab. Study-wide points: Rapid post-treatment expansion, then contraction, generally preceding radiologic response, marked tumor-resident clones.

The source was peripheral blood, collected 44 weeks after starting pembrolizumab. This clonotype was obtained from an adult with mismatch repair-deficient cancer. V is TRBV7-2 and J is TRBJ2-7; D ambiguous. CDR3 nucleotide sequence: TGTGCCAGCAGCTTAGGGAGCACTACTTACTACGAGCAGTACTTC. Translated, it gives CASSLGSTTYYEQYF.